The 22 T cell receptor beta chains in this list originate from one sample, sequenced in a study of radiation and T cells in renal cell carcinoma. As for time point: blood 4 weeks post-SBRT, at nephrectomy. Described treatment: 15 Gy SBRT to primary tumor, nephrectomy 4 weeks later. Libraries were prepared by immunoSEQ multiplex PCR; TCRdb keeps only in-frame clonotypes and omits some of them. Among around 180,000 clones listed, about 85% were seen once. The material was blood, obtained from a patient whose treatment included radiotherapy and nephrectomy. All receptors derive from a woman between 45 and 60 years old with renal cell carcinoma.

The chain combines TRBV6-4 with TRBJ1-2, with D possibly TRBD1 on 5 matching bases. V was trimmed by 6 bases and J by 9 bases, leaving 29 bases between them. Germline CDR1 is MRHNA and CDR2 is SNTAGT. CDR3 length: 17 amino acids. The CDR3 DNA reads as TGTGCCAGCAGACTCGGGACGCCCGCTCCCTTCCGTCGGCGCTACACCTTC. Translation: CASRLGTPAPFRRRYTF.

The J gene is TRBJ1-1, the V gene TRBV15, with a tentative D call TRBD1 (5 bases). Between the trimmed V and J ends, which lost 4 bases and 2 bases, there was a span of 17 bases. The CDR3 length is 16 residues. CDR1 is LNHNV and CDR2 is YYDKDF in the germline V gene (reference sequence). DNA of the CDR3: TGTGCCACCAGCAACCCGACAGTTTCCCCAAACACTGAAGCTTTCTTT. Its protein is CATSNPTVSPNTEAFF.

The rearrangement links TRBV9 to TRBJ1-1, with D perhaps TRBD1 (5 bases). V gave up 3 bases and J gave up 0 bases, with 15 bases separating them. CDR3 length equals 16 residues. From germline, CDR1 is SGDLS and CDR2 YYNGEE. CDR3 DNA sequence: TGTGCCAGCAGCGCCCAGGGTGCCATCCTGAACACTGAAGCTTTCTTT. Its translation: CASSAQGAILNTEAFF.

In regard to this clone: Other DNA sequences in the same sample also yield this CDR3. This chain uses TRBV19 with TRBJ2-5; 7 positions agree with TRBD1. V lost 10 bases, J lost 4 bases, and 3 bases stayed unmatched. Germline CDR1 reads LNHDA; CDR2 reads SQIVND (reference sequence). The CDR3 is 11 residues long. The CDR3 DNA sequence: TGTGCCACAAGACAGGGAGAGACCCAGTACTTC. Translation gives CATRQGETQYF.

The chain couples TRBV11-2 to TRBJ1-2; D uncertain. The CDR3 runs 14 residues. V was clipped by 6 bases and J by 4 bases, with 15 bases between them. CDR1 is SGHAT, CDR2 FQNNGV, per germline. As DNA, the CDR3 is TGTGCCAGCAGACGCCAGGAGGGCCTCTATGGCTACACCTTC. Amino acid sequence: CASRRQEGLYGYTF.

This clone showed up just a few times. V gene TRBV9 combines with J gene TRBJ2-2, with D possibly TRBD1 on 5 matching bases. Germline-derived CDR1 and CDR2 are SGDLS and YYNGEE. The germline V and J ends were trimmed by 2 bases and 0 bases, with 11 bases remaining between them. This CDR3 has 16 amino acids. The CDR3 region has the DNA TGTGCCAGCAGCGTCCAGACAGACGCGAACACCGGGGAGCTGTTTTTT. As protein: CASSVQTDANTGELFF.

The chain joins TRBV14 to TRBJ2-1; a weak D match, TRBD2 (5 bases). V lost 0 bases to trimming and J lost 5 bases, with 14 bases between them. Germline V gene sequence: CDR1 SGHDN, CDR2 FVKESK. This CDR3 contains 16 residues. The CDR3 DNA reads TGTGCCAGCAGCCAAGAGCTAGCCGGGTTCAACAATGAGCAGTTCTTC. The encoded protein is CASSQELAGFNNEQFF. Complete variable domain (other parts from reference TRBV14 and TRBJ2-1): EAGVTQFPSHSVIEKGQTVTLRCDPISGHDNLYWYRRVMGKEIKFLLHFVKESKQDESGMPNNRFLAERTGGTYSTLKVQPAELEDSGVYFCASSQELAGFNNEQFFGPGTRLTVL.

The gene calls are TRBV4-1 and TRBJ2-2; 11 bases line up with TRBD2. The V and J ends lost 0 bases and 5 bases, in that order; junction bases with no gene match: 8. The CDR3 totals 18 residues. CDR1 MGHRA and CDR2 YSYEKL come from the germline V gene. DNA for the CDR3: TGCGCCAGCAGCCAAGAACGGCTAGCGGGGGGTCGGACCGGGGAGCTGTTTTTT. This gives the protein CASSQERLAGGRTGELFF.

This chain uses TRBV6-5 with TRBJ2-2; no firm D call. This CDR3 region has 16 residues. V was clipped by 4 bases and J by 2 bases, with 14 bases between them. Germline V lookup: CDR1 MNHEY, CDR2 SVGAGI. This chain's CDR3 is CASSSTLLTNTGELFF. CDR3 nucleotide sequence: TGTGCCAGCAGTTCCACCTTACTAACAAACACCGGGGAGCTGTTTTTT.

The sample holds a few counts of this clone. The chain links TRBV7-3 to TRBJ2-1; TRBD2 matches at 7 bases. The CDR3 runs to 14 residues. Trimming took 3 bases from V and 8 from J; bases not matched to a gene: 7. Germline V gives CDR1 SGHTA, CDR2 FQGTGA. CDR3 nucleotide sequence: TGTGCCAGCAGCTTTGACGGGGGGACGGATGAGCAGTTCTTC. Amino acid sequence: CASSFDGGTDEQFF.

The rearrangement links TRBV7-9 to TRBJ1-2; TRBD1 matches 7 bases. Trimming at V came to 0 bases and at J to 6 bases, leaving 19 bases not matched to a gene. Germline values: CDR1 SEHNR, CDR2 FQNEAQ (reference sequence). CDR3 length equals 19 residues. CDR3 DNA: TGTGCCAGCAGCTTAGCCTATGTAGAAACTACAGGGGCCCCCGATGGCTACACCTTC. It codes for CASSLAYVETTGAPDGYTF.

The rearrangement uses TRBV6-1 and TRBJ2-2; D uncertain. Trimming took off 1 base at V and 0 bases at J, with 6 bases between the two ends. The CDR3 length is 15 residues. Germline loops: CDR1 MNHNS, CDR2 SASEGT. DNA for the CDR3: TGTGCCAGCAGTGAAGTGACCACGAACACCGGGGAGCTGTTTTTT. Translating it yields CASSEVTTNTGELFF.

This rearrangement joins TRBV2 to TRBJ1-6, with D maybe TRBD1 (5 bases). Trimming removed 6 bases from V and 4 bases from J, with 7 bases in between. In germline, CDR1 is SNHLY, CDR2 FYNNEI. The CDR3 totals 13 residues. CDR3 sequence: CASRGRYNSPLHF. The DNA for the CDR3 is TGTGCCAGCAGGGGACGGTATAATTCACCCCTCCACTTT. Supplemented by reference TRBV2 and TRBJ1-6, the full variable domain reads EPEVTQTPSHQVTQMGQEVILRCVPISNHLYFYWYRQILGQKVEFLVSFYNNEISEKSEIFDDQFSVERPDGSNFTLKIRSTKLEDSAMYFCASRGRYNSPLHFGNGTRLTVT.

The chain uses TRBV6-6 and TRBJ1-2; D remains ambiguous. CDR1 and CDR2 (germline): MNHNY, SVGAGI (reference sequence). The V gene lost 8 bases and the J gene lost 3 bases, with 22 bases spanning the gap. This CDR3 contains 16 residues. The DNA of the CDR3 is TGTGCCAGCCTCCTCCAGGCATCCCGAACTTACTATGGCTACACCTTC. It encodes CASLLQASRTYYGYTF.

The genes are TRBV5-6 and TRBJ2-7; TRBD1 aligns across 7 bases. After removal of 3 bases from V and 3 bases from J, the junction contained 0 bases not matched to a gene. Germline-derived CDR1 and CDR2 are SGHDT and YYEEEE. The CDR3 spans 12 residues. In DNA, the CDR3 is TGTGCCAGCAGCTGGGACAGCTACGAGCAGTACTTC. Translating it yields CASSWDSYEQYF.

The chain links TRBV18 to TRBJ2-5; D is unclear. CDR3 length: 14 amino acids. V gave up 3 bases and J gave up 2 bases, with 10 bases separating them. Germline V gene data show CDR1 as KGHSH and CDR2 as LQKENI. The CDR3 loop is CASSPAQRQETQYF. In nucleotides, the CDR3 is TGTGCCAGCTCACCTGCACAGCGTCAAGAGACCCAGTACTTC.

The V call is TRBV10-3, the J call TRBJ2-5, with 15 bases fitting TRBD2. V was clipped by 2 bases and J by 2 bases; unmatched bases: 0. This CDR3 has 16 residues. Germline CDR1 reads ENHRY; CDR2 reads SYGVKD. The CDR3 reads CAISEGLAGGQETQYF. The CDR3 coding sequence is TGTGCCATCAGTGAGGGACTAGCGGGGGGGCAAGAGACCCAGTACTTC.

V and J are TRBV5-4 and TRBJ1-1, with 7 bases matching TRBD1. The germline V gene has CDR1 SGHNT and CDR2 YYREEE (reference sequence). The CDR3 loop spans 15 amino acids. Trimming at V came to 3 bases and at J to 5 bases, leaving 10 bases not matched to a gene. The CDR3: CASSWSQGVGTEAFF. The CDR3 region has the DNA TGTGCCAGCAGCTGGTCCCAGGGGGTTGGGACTGAAGCTTTCTTT.

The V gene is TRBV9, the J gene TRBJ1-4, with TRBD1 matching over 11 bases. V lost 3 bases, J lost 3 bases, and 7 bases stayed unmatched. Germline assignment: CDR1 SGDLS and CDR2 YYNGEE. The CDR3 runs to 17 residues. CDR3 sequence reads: CASSGGQGAVPNEKLFF. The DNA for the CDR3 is TGTGCCAGCAGCGGCGGACAGGGGGCGGTTCCTAATGAAAAACTGTTTTTT.

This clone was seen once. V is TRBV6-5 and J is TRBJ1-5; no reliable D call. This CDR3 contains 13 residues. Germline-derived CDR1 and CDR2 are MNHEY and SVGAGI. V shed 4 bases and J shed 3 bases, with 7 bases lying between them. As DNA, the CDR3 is TGTGCCAGCAGTTGGCAGCTCAATCAGCCCCAGCATTTT. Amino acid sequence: CASSWQLNQPQHF.

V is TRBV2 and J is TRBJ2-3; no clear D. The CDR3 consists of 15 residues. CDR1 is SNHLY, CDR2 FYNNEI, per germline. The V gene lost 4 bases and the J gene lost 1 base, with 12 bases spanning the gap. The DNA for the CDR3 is TGTGCCAGCAGTGCGTGGAGTTTTCGCACAGATACGCAGTATTTT. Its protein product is CASSAWSFRTDTQYF.

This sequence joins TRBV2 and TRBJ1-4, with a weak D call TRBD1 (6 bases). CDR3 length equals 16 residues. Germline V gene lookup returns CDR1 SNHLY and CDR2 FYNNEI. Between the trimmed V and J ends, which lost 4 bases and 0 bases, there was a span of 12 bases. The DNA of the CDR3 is TGTGCCAGCAGTGCCGACAGGTCTCCAACTAATGAAAAACTGTTTTTT. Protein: CASSADRSPTNEKLFF.